This entry lists 15 T cell receptor beta chains sequenced from one sample in a study of control samples from healthy donors and cancer patients. TCRdb's copy holds only in-frame clones and misses some; the assay was immunoSEQ multiplex PCR. The profile shows 150,000 or so clones, around nine tenths of them singletons. Specimen: blood. The source of these receptors is a woman younger than 45 in good health.

This chain links TRBV6-6 with TRBJ1-5; D unclear. Trimming took 5 bases from V and 4 from J, leaving 15 bases between them. CDR3 size: 15 residues. Germline CDR1 reads MNHNY; CDR2 reads SVGAGI (reference sequence). The DNA for the CDR3 is TGTGCCAGCAGTCCACCCGAGCGGGGTAATCAGCCCCAGCATTTT. Translated: CASSPPERGNQPQHF.

The chain is built from TRBV28 and TRBJ2-1; no firm D call. The V end was cut by 2 bases, the J end by 7 bases, with 9 bases between. In germline, CDR1 is MDHEN, CDR2 SYDVKM. The CDR3 length is 13 residues. CDR3 residues: CASSLVWRNEQFF. The DNA for the CDR3 is TGTGCCAGCAGTTTAGTTTGGAGAAATGAGCAGTTCTTC.

The rearrangement uses TRBV28 and TRBJ2-1, with D possibly being TRBD2 (6 bases). Germline V lookup: CDR1 MDHEN, CDR2 SYDVKM. V lost 6 bases to trimming and J lost 7 bases, with 13 bases between them. The CDR3 spans 13 residues. CDR3 amino acids: CASRSGGRNEQFF. The CDR3 coding sequence is TGTGCCAGCAGGAGCGGAGGGCGGAATGAGCAGTTCTTC.

The V call is TRBV7-9, the J call TRBJ1-2, with 7 bases identical to TRBD1. This CDR3 has 14 residues. Germline CDR1 and CDR2: SEHNR and FQNEAQ (reference sequence). The ends lost 5 bases at V and 0 bases at J; junction bases unmatched: 3. The CDR3 DNA follows: TGTGCCAGCAGCCCCGGACAGGCTAACTATGGCTACACCTTC. Its translation is CASSPGQANYGYTF.

V and J are TRBV28 and TRBJ2-3; the D gene is possibly TRBD1 (6 bases). The CDR3 is 12 amino acids. CDR1 and CDR2 (germline): MDHEN, SYDVKM. With 3 bases removed from V and 5 bases from J, the gap between germline ends came to 6 bases. CDR3: CASSFRGDTQYF. CDR3 nucleotides: TGTGCCAGCAGTTTCAGGGGAGATACGCAGTATTTT.

The chain recombines TRBV4-2 with TRBJ2-7, with 8 bases matching TRBD2. Per the germline V gene, CDR1 is LGHNA and CDR2 is YNFKEQ. CDR3 length: 16 amino acids. The ends lost 0 bases at V and 2 bases at J; junction bases unmatched: 6. The CDR3 is CASSQDASGGTYEQYF. CDR3 DNA: TGTGCCAGCAGCCAAGATGCCAGCGGGGGAACCTACGAGCAGTACTTC.

This chain joins TRBV5-1 and TRBJ1-6; maybe TRBD1 (6 bases). The CDR3 length is 16 residues. Trimming pared 3 bases from V and 2 bases from J, leaving 12 bases between. Germline CDR1 and CDR2: SGHRS and YFSETQ. The CDR3 sequence is CASSSSGVPYNSPLHF. The CDR3 DNA follows: TGCGCCAGCAGCTCGTCAGGGGTTCCCTATAATTCACCCCTCCACTTT.

J is TRBJ1-1 and V is TRBV30; D gene uncertain. The germline V and J ends were trimmed by 1 base and 4 bases, with 10 bases remaining between them. CDR1 is GTSNPN, CDR2 SVGIG, per germline (reference sequence). The CDR3 length is 13 residues. The CDR3 spells CAWSDAVGTEAFF. In nucleotides, the CDR3 is TGTGCCTGGAGTGATGCGGTGGGCACTGAAGCTTTCTTT. The full variable domain, with the rest looked up from reference TRBV30 and TRBJ1-1, is SQTIHQWPATLVQPVGSPLSLECTVEGTSNPNLYWYRQAAGRGLQLLFYSVGIGQISSEVPQNLSASRPQDRQFILSSKKLLLSDSGFYLCAWSDAVGTEAFFGQGTRLTVV.

The chain combines TRBV10-2 with TRBJ1-1; TRBD1 might be the D (6 bases). V was trimmed by 6 bases and J by 5 bases, leaving 13 bases between them. In germline, CDR1 is WSHSY, CDR2 SAAADI. The CDR3 spans 13 residues. CDR3 bases: TGCGCCAGCAGCCAGGGGAAATTGACTGAAGCTTTCTTT. Translating gives CASSQGKLTEAFF.

This clone was detected once. In the same sample, other DNA sequences code for this CDR3. The chain employs TRBV5-5 and TRBJ2-1; D call uncertain. CDR1 and CDR2 from the germline V gene are SGHKS and YYEKEE (reference sequence). The CDR3 runs 16 residues. V was cut by 4 bases and J by 0 bases, with 14 bases left in between. The CDR3 region has the DNA TGTGCCAGCAGCCTGGATTTGGCGAGCTCCTACAATGAGCAGTTCTTC. As protein: CASSLDLASSYNEQFF.

This clone has a handful of counts. The rearrangement links TRBV7-9 to TRBJ1-1; D remains unclear. The germline gives CDR1 SEHNR, CDR2 FQNEAQ (reference sequence). The CDR3 covers 12 residues. Trimming removed 6 bases at V and 8 bases at J, with 13 bases between. The DNA for the CDR3 is TGTGCCAGCAGTCTCGTGGCAAGCGAAGCTTTCTTT. Its protein product is CASSLVASEAFF.

V is TRBV24-1 and J is TRBJ1-2; TRBD1 aligns across 7 bases. The CDR3 spans 19 residues. J was trimmed by 5 bases and V by 2 bases; bases with no gene match: 19. Germline CDR1 reads KGHDR; CDR2 reads SFDVKD. CDR3 residues: CATSDSRQGPTPSGYGYTF. The CDR3 DNA follows: TGTGCCACCAGTGATTCCAGACAGGGACCTACCCCCTCGGGTTATGGCTACACCTTC.

The chain carries TRBV13 and TRBJ1-1; 9 bases fit TRBD1. The V gene's germline CDR1 is PRHDT and CDR2 FYEKMQ (reference sequence). This CDR3 region has 14 residues. V was clipped by 5 bases and J by 5 bases; unmatched bases: 6. The CDR3 is CASSETGTGTEAFF. The CDR3 DNA reads TGTGCCAGCAGCGAAACCGGGACAGGGACTGAAGCTTTCTTT.

The rearrangement links TRBV3-1 (or the pseudogene TRBV3-2) to TRBJ2-1, with 8 bases aligning to TRBD1. In germline, CDR1 is LGHDT, CDR2 YNNKEL (reference sequence). The V gene end was trimmed by 0 bases and the J gene end by 1 base; junction bases not matched to a gene: 14. This CDR3 has 20 amino acids. The CDR3 protein is CASSQEIPDREIKSYNEQFF. CDR3 in DNA: TGTGCCAGCAGCCAAGAAATCCCGGACAGGGAGATAAAATCCTACAATGAGCAGTTCTTC.

Here the CDR3 reads CASSFSGNTGELFF. The CDR3, as DNA: TGTGCCAGCAGCTTTAGCGGTAACACCGGGGAGCTGTTTTTT. The chain carries TRBV11-2 and TRBJ2-2; possibly TRBD2 for D (6 bases). CDR3 length equals 14 residues. Looked up from germline, CDR1 is SGHAT and CDR2 is FQNNGV. Trimming shortened V by 3 bases and J by 2 bases, and 7 bases separated the two germline ends.